This is a list of T cell receptor beta chains from one sample in a study of T cells in Graves' hyperthyroidism and ophthalmopathy. TCRdb independently ran MiXCR on the multiplex PCR reads; one entry per CDR3 protein. The sample includes 600,000 to 900,000 distinct CDR3 sequences, roughly 15% of them seen just once. The source material was blood. These receptors were taken from a man between 18 and 35 years old with Graves' hyperthyroidism. CDR3s include the opening cysteine and the closing phenylalanine or tryptophan. The D gene is left open where the match is weak. Clone size, where shown, is once, few, many, or a class for clones that have expanded.

v_gene	j_gene	d_gene	abundance	CDR3nt	CDR3aa
TRBV6-1	TRBJ2-1	TRBD2	many	TGTGCCAGCAGTCGACTAGCGGGAGGGCCGGTTGAGCAGTTCTTC	CASSRLAGGPVEQFF
TRBV29-1	TRBJ2-7	TRBD1	.	TGCAGCGTGGCAGGGGGCTTCGCCTACGAGCAGTACTTC	CSVAGGFAYEQYF
TRBV28	TRBJ2-4	.	many	TGTGCCAGCAGTTTACCAGGGAAAAACATTCAGTACTTC	CASSLPGKNIQYF
TRBV29-1	TRBJ1-1	.	.	TGCAGCGTCCCGGTGGGGGCTGAAGCTTTCTTT	CSVPVGAEAFF
TRBV20-1	TRBJ2-5	.	many	TGCAGTGCTACTGCTGAGCGCCCAGAGACCCAGTACTTC	CSATAERPETQYF
TRBV20-1	TRBJ1-4	.	few	TGCAGTGCTAGACCCTCGGGGGGATCAGGAGCTCCGAATGAAAAACTGTTTTTT	CSARPSGGSGAPNEKLFF
TRBV7-9	TRBJ2-1	TRBD1	many	TGTGCCAGCAGCTTTCCGGACAGGCCCAATGAGCAGTTCTTC	CASSFPDRPNEQFF
TRBV18	TRBJ2-5	.	few	TGTGCCAGCTCACCAGACCCCATGGTGGAGACCCAGTACTTC	CASSPDPMVETQYF
TRBV10-3	TRBJ2-1	.	many	TGTGCCATCAGTGAGTCAGGGGCCTACTTATACAATGAGCAGTTCTTC	CAISESGAYLYNEQFF
TRBV6-4	TRBJ2-3	.	.	TGTGCCAGCAGTGGTGACGGTGGAGATACGCAGTATTTT	CASSGDGGDTQYF
TRBV28	TRBJ2-3	.	many	TGTGCCAGCAGACCCCCTTTCGACACAGATACGCAGTATTTT	CASRPPFDTDTQYF
TRBV4-1	TRBJ1-1	.	few	TGCGCCAGCAGCCAACCCGTAGTTAGGGGCACTGAAGCTTTCTTT	CASSQPVVRGTEAFF
TRBV27	TRBJ2-7	TRBD1	few	TGTGCCAGCAGTCTCCTGCCGGGACAGGGGGCGGGCGAGCAGTACTTC	CASSLLPGQGAGEQYF
TRBV7-8	TRBJ2-3	TRBD2	.	TGTGCCAGCAGCTTCCCTCTAGCGGGAGGGAGACTTAGCACAGATACGCAGTATTTT	CASSFPLAGGRLSTDTQYF
TRBV4-1	TRBJ1-4	.	.	TGCGCCAGCAGCCAAGATTTTCAGGGCAGAGAAAAACTGTTTTTT	CASSQDFQGREKLFF
TRBV5-5	TRBJ2-5	.	.	TGTGCCAGCAGCCCGAGGATAGGGGAGACCCAGTACTTC	CASSPRIGETQYF
TRBV6-2/TRBV6-3	TRBJ1-2	.	.	TGTGCCAGCAGAGGACAGTTCTATGGCTACACCTTC	CASRGQFYGYTF
TRBV12-3/TRBV12-4	TRBJ1-5	.	.	TGTGCCAGCAGTTTGTGGCGGGGAAGCAATCAGCCCCAGCATTTT	CASSLWRGSNQPQHF
TRBV7-2	TRBJ2-7	.	.	TGTGCCAGCAGCTTAAACCCAGGGTCCAGCTCCTACGAGCAGTACTTC	CASSLNPGSSSYEQYF
TRBV6-1	TRBJ2-7	.	.	TGTGCCAGCACGAAGGGCTCGTTTTACGAGCAGTACTTC	CASTKGSFYEQYF
TRBV12-3/TRBV12-4	TRBJ2-1	TRBD1	few	TGTGCCAGCAGATCTGGACAGGGGGGTGAGCAGTTCTTC	CASRSGQGGEQFF
TRBV12-3/TRBV12-4	TRBJ2-1	.	once	TGTGCCAGCACTACCCAAAATGAGCAGTTCTTC	CASTTQNEQFF
TRBV20-1	TRBJ2-3	TRBD1	.	TGCAGTGCCCCCCGACAGGGGGCATGGGGAGATACGCAGTATTTT	CSAPRQGAWGDTQYF
TRBV28	TRBJ1-3	.	.	TGTGCCAGCAGCGCCATAGTAAACTCTGGAAACACCATATATTTT	CASSAIVNSGNTIYF
TRBV12-3/TRBV12-4	TRBJ2-3	.	.	TGTGCCAGCAGTCAGGGTTTCGGCACAGATACGCAGTATTTT	CASSQGFGTDTQYF
TRBV20-1	TRBJ2-7	.	many	TGCAGTGCCCAGGGGGGGGCAAGCTACGAGCAGTACTTC	CSAQGGASYEQYF
TRBV12-3/TRBV12-4	TRBJ1-5	.	.	TGTGTCAGCAGTCCCTGGTTGGTCCCCCAGCATTTT	CVSSPWLVPQHF
TRBV27	TRBJ2-5	.	.	TGTGCCAGCAGTCCCTCGGTCATAAGGGGAGCAGAGACCCAGTACTTC	CASSPSVIRGAETQYF
TRBV6-5	TRBJ2-5	.	few	TGTGCCAGCAGTTACGGGGCAGCCCAAGAGACCCAGTACTTC	CASSYGAAQETQYF
TRBV24-1	TRBJ2-2	TRBD1	.	TGTGCCACCAGTGATCGGACAGGTCAGAACACCGGGGAGCTGTTTTTT	CATSDRTGQNTGELFF
TRBV24-1	TRBJ1-5	TRBD1	.	TGTGCCACCAGTGATCCCGGGACAGGGGTCAATCAGCCCCAGCATTTT	CATSDPGTGVNQPQHF
TRBV9	TRBJ1-4	.	few	TGTGCCAGCAGCCCCCGGGGGGGCGCAACTAATGAAAAACTGTTTTTT	CASSPRGGATNEKLFF
TRBV18	TRBJ2-1	TRBD1	many	TGTGCCAGCTCAGGCGGGACAGGGGCCTACAATGAGCAGTTCTTC	CASSGGTGAYNEQFF
TRBV6-2/TRBV6-3	TRBJ2-7	.	many	TGTGCCAGCATGGCAGAGGGAGGCTCGGGACCCATAGGATACGAGCAGTACTTC	CASMAEGGSGPIGYEQYF
TRBV5-6	TRBJ1-2	.	.	TGTGCCAGCAGCGCTCCCCGAGCTGGTAGCTATGGCTACACCTTC	CASSAPRAGSYGYTF
TRBV29-1	TRBJ1-4	.	.	TGCAGCGTACAGGGTCCTAATGAAAAACTGTTTTTT	CSVQGPNEKLFF
TRBV20-1	TRBJ2-7	TRBD2	.	TGCAGTGCAACTTCTCCGGGACTAGCGGGAGTTGGGTACGAGCAGTACTTC	CSATSPGLAGVGYEQYF
TRBV7-3	TRBJ2-1	TRBD1	few	TGTGCCAGCAGCTTATTGGGACAGGGCTCCTACAATGAGCAGTTCTTC	CASSLLGQGSYNEQFF
TRBV5-4	TRBJ2-5	TRBD2	.	TGTGCCAGCAGCCCGGCTAGCGGGAGCCGAGGGACCCAGTACTTC	CASSPASGSRGTQYF